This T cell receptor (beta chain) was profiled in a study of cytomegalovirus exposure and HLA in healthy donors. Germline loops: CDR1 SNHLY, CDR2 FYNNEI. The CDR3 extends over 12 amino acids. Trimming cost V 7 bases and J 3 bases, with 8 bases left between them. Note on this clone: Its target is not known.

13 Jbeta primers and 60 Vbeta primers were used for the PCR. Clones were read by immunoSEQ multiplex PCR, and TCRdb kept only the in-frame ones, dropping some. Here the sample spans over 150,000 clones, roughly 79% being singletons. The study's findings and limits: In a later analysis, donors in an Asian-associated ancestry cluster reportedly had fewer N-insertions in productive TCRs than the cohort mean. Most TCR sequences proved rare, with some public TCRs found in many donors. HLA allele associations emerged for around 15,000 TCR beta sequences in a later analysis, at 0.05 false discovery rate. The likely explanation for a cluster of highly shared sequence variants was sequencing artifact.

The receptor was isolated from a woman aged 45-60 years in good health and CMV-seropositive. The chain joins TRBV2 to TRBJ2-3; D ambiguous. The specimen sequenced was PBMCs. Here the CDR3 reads CASISSTDTQYF. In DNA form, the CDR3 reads TGTGCCAGCATCTCTTCGACAGATACGCAGTATTTT.